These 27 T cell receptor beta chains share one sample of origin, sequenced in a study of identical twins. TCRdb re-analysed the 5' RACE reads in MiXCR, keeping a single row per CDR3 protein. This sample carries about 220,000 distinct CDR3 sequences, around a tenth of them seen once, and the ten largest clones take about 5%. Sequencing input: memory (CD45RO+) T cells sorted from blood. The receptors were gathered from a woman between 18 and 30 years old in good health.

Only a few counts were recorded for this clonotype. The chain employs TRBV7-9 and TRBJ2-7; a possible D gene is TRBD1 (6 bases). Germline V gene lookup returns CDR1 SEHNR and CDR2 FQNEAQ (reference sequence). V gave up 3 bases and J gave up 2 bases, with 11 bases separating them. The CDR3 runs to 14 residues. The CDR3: CASSFRDTPYEQYF. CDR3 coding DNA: TGTGCCAGCAGCTTCAGGGACACCCCCTACGAGCAGTACTTC.

The CDR3: CASSVAGTLGETQYF. CDR3 nucleotide sequence: TGTGCCAGCAGCGTAGCCGGGACTCTAGGGGAGACCCAGTACTTC. This sequence joins TRBV9 and TRBJ2-5; D perhaps matches TRBD2 (6 bases). CDR3 length: 15 residues. Germline V gives CDR1 SGDLS, CDR2 YYNGEE. V was shortened by 0 bases and J by 5 bases, with 14 bases between the two germline ends.

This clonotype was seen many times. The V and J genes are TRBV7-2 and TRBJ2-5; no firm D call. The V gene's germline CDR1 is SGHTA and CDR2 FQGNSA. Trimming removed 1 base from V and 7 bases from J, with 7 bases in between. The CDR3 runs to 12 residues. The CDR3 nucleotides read TGTGCCAGCAGCTTAGACTTGGGGACCCAGTACTTC. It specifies CASSLDLGTQYF.

CDR3 region: CASSSPGRNTGELFF. In DNA, the CDR3 is TGTGCCAGCAGCTCCCCGGGGCGGAACACCGGGGAGCTGTTTTTT. V is TRBV4-2 and J is TRBJ2-2; the D call may be TRBD1 or TRBD2 (5 bases each). This CDR3 is 15 amino acids long. Germline V gives CDR1 LGHNA, CDR2 YNFKEQ. V was cut by 5 bases and J by 1 base, with 11 bases left in between.

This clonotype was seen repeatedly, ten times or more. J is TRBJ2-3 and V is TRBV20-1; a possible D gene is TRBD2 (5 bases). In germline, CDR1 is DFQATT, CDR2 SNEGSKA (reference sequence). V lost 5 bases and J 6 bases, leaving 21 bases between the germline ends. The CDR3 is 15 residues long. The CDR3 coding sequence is TGCAGTGCTGGCCCCAACGCAGCGGTTTGGGATACGCAGTATTTT. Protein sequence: CSAGPNAAVWDTQYF.

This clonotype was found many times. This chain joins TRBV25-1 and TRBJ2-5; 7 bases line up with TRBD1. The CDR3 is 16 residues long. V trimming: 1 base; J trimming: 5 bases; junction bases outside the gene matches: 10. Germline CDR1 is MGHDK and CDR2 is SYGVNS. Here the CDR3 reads CASSEWAPARGETQYF. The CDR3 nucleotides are TGTGCCAGCAGTGAATGGGCGCCAGCCAGGGGGGAGACCCAGTACTTC.

This CDR3 reads CASTYPGGAGGYNEQFF. CDR3 DNA: TGTGCCAGCACCTACCCCGGGGGAGCGGGGGGTTACAATGAGCAGTTCTTC. The chain uses TRBV6-1 and TRBJ2-1; TRBD2 aligns across 9 bases. Germline CDR1 reads MNHNS; CDR2 reads SASEGT. Trimming at V came to 7 bases and at J to 4 bases, leaving 14 bases not matched to a gene. This CDR3 is 17 amino acids long.

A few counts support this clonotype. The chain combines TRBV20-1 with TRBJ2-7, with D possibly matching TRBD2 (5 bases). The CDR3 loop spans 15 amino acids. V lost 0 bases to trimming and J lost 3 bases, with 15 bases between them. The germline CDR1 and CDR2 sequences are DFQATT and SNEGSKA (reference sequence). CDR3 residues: CSARDQEVLSYEQYF. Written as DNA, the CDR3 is TGCAGTGCTAGAGATCAGGAGGTCCTCAGCTACGAGCAGTACTTC.

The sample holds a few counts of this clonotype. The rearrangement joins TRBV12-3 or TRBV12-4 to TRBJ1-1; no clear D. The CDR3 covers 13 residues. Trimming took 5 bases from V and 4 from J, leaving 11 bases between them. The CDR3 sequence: CASSPTPVTEAFF. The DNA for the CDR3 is TGTGCCAGCAGTCCGACCCCGGTCACTGAAGCTTTCTTT.

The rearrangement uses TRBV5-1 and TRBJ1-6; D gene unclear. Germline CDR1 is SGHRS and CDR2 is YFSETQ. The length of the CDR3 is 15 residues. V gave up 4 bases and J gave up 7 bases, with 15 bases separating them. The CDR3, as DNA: TGCGCCAGCAGCCCGACCTCCGGAAGAAATTCACCCCTCCACTTT. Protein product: CASSPTSGRNSPLHF.

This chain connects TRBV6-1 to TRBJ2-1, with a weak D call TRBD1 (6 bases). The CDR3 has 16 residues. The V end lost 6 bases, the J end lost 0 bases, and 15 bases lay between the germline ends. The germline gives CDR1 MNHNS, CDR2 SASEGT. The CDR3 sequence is CASSKRRDNSYNEQFF. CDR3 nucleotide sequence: TGTGCCAGCAGCAAAAGACGGGACAACTCCTACAATGAGCAGTTCTTC.

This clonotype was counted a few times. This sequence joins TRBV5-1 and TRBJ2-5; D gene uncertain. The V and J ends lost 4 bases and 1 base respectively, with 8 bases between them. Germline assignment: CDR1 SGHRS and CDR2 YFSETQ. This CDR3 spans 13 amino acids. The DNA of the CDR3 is TGCGCCAGCAGCCCTCGCCCCCAAGAGACCCAGTACTTC. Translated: CASSPRPQETQYF.

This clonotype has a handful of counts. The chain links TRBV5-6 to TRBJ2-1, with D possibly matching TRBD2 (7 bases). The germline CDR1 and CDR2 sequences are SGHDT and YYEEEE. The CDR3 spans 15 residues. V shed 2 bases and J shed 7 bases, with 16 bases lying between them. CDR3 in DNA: TGTGCCAGCAGCTTCTCGGGGGGCCTCGGTAATGAGCAGTTCTTC. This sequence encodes CASSFSGGLGNEQFF.

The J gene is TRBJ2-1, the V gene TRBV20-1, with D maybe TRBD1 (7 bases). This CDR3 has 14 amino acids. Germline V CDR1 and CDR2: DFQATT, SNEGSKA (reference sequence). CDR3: CSPSEGAAQLGQFF. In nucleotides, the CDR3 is TGCAGCCCTTCGGAGGGGGCTGCCCAACTAGGGCAGTTCTTC.

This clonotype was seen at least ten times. CDR3 bases: TGTGCCAGCAACAACAGGGACGGGCAGTTCTTC. Protein sequence: CASNNRDGQFF. The chain recombines TRBV5-8 with TRBJ2-1, with D perhaps TRBD1 (6 bases). Germline lookup yields CDR1 SGHTS and CDR2 YDEGEE. Trimming took off 6 bases at V and 12 bases at J, with 13 bases between the two ends. CDR3 length equals 11 residues. The variable domain in full, completed from reference TRBV5-8 and TRBJ2-1, reads EAGVTQSPTHLIKTRGQQATLRCSPISGHTSVYWYQQALGLGLQFLLWYDEGEERNRGNFPPRFSGRQFPNYSSELNVNALELEDSALYLCASNNRDGQFFGPGTRLTVL.

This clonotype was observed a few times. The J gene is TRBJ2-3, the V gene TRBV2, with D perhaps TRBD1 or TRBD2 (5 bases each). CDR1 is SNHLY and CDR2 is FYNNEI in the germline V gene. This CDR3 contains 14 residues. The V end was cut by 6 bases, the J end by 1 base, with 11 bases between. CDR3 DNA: TGTGCCAGCAGGGCCCGAGGGGGCACAGATACGCAGTATTTT. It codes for CASRARGGTDTQYF.

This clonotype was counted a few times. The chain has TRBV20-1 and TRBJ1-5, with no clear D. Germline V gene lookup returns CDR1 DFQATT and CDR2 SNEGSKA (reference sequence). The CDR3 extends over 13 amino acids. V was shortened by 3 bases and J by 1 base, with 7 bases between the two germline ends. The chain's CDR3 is CSASRGSNQPQHF. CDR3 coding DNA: TGCAGTGCTAGCCGAGGGAGCAATCAGCCCCAGCATTTT.

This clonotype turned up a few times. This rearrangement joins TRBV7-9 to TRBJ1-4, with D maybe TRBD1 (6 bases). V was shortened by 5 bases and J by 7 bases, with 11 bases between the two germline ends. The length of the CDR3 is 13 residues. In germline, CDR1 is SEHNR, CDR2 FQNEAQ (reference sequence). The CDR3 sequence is CASSRGFGEKLFF. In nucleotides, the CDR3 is TGTGCCAGCAGCAGGGGGTTTGGTGAAAAACTGTTTTTT.

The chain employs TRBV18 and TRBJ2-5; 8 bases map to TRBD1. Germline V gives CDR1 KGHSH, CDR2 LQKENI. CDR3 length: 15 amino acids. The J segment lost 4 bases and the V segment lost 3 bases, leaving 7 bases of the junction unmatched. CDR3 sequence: CASSPPGTGRETQYF. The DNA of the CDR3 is TGTGCCAGCTCACCCCCGGGGACAGGTCGAGAGACCCAGTACTTC.

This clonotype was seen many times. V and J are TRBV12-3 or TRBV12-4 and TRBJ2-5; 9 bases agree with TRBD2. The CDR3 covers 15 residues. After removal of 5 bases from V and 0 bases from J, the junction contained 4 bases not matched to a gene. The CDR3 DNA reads TGTGCCAGCAGTACCCCTAGCGGGAACCAAGAGACCCAGTACTTC. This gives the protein CASSTPSGNQETQYF.

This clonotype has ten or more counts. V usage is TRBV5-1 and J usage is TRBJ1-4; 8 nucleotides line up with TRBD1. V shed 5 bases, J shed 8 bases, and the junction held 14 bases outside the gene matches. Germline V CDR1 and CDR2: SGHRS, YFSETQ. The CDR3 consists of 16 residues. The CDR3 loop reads CASRPGTGGQEEKLFF. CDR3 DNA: TGCGCCAGCAGGCCCGGGACAGGAGGCCAGGAAGAAAAACTGTTTTTT.

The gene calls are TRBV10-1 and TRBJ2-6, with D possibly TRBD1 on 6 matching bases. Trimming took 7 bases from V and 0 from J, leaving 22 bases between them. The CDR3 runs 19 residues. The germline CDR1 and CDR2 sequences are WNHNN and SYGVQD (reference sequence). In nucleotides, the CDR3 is TGCGCCAGCACCCCAACTCGGGACAAACCTCCCTCTGGGGCCAACGTCCTGACTTTC. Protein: CASTPTRDKPPSGANVLTF.

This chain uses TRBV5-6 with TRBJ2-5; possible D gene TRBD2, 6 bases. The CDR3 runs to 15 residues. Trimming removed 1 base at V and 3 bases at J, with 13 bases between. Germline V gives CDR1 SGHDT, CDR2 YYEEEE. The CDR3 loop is CASSLNYGGKETQYF. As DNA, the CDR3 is TGTGCCAGCAGCTTGAACTACGGCGGGAAAGAGACCCAGTACTTC.

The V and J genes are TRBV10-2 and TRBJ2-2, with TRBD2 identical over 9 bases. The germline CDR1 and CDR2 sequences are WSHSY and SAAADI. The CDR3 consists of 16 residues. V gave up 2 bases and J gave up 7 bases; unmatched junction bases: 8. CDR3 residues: CASSEGIAGELGELFF. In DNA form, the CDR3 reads TGCGCCAGCAGTGAGGGTATAGCGGGGGAGCTCGGGGAGCTGTTTTTT.

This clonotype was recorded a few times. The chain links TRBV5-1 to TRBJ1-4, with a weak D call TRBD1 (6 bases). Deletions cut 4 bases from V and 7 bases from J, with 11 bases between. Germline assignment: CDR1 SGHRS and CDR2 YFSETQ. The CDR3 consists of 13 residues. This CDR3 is CASSRGHGEKLFF. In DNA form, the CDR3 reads TGCGCCAGCAGCAGGGGACATGGTGAAAAACTGTTTTTT.

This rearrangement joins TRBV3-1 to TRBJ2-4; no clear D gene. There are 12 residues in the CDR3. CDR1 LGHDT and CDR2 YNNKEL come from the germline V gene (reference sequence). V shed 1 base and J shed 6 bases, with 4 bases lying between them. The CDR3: CASSQAGNIQYF. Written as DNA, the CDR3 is TGTGCCAGCAGCCAAGCGGGAAACATTCAGTACTTC.

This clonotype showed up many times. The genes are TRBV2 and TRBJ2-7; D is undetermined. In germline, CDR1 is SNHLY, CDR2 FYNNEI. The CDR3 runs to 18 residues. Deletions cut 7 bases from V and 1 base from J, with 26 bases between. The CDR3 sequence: CASKRKWQAALESYEQYF. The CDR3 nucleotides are TGTGCCAGCAAGCGTAAGTGGCAGGCCGCTCTTGAATCCTACGAGCAGTACTTC.